A single sample gave rise to the 11 T cell receptor beta chains below, sequenced in a study of cytomegalovirus exposure and HLA in healthy donors. Data came from immunoSEQ multiplex PCR; TCRdb stores just in-frame clones and leaves some out. The data show some 98,000 clones, about 90% seen once. The sample was PBMCs. These receptors all come from a man aged 18 to 35 in good health and CMV-seropositive.

The J gene is TRBJ1-4, the V gene TRBV4-1; 8 bases fit TRBD1. J was trimmed by 5 bases and V by 5 bases; bases with no gene match: 10. The CDR3 totals 16 residues. Germline CDR1 and CDR2: MGHRA and YSYEKL. The CDR3 reads CASSFGRDRLNEKLFF. The CDR3 DNA is TGCGCCAGCAGCTTTGGGCGGGACAGGCTGAATGAAAAACTGTTTTTT.

The genes are TRBV7-2 and TRBJ2-1; 10 bases map to TRBD2. Germline CDR1 SGHTA, CDR2 FQGNSA. J lost 4 bases, V lost 0 bases, and 6 bases had no gene match. The CDR3 runs 17 residues. CDR3: CASSLALAGGRYNEQFF. CDR3 nucleotide sequence: TGTGCCAGCAGCTTAGCTTTAGCGGGAGGAAGATACAATGAGCAGTTCTTC. The full variable domain, with the rest looked up from reference TRBV7-2 and TRBJ2-1, is GAGVSQSPSNKVTEKGKDVELRCDPISGHTALYWYRQSLGQGLEFLIYFQGNSAPDKSGLPSDRFSAERTGGSVSTLTIQRTQQEDSAVYLCASSLALAGGRYNEQFFGPGTRLTVL.

This rearrangement joins TRBV7-2 to TRBJ1-2; D is perhaps TRBD1 (6 bases). The CDR3 has 15 amino acids. Germline V gene data show CDR1 as SGHTA and CDR2 as FQGNSA. Trimming took 5 bases from V and 2 from J, leaving 15 bases between them. CDR3 amino acids: CASSISIQGNYGYTF. The CDR3 nucleotides read TGTGCCAGCAGCATATCGATCCAGGGGAACTATGGCTACACCTTC.

V usage is TRBV27 and J usage is TRBJ2-1; D is perhaps TRBD1 (6 bases). The CDR3 length is 14 residues. Germline loops: CDR1 MNHEY, CDR2 SMNVEV (reference sequence). Trimming left V 3 bases short and J 5 bases short, with 11 bases between. As DNA, the CDR3 is TGTGCCAGCAGTTTCTCCCAGGGGAACAATGAGCAGTTCTTC. It is translated as CASSFSQGNNEQFF.

V usage is TRBV4-2 and J usage is TRBJ2-1; 13 bases map to TRBD2. CDR3 length equals 15 residues. With 4 bases clipped from V and 9 bases from J, the junction kept 6 bases outside the gene matches. Germline assignment: CDR1 LGHNA and CDR2 YNFKEQ. The CDR3 coding sequence is TGTGCCAGCAGCCGTACTAGCGGGGGGGCCGTTGAGCAGTTCTTC. This sequence encodes CASSRTSGGAVEQFF.

The chain recombines TRBV18 with TRBJ2-5; TRBD2 matches 9 bases. The V gene end was trimmed by 0 bases and the J gene end by 4 bases; junction bases not matched to a gene: 9. The germline V gene has CDR1 KGHSH and CDR2 LQKENI. The CDR3 runs to 17 residues. The CDR3 DNA is TGTGCCAGCTCACCACCGTCGGCTAGCGGGACGTCAGAGACCCAGTACTTC. Its protein is CASSPPSASGTSETQYF.

The chain carries TRBV7-9 and TRBJ1-4; D gene unclear. Germline CDR1 SEHNR, CDR2 FQNEAQ (reference sequence). V was shortened by 1 base and J by 0 bases, with 6 bases between the two germline ends. This CDR3 comprises 15 residues. CDR3: CASSLGSATNEKLFF. In DNA form, the CDR3 reads TGTGCCAGCAGCTTAGGCAGCGCAACTAATGAAAAACTGTTTTTT.

The chain links TRBV7-9 to TRBJ1-6; D remains ambiguous. The germline V and J ends were trimmed by 1 base and 9 bases, with 13 bases remaining between them. The V gene's germline CDR1 is SEHNR and CDR2 FQNEAQ (reference sequence). The CDR3 spans 15 residues. The CDR3 region is CASSLGASQTSPLHF. The CDR3 coding sequence is TGTGCCAGCAGCTTAGGGGCCAGCCAGACTTCACCCCTCCACTTT.

The chain is built from TRBV29-1 and TRBJ2-5; the D is unclear. This CDR3 is 13 amino acids long. Germline loops: CDR1 SQVTM, CDR2 ANQGSEA. The ends were cut back, 3 bases at V and 2 bases at J, with 10 bases in the middle. CDR3 sequence: CSVDSRIQETQYF. DNA for the CDR3: TGCAGCGTTGATAGTAGAATACAAGAGACCCAGTACTTC.

The chain is built from TRBV5-8 and TRBJ2-7; D possibly corresponds to TRBD1 (6 bases). Germline assignment: CDR1 SGHTS and CDR2 YDEGEE. The CDR3 length is 12 residues. V gave up 2 bases and J gave up 7 bases, with 10 bases separating them. The CDR3 sequence: CASSLGGIEQYF. CDR3 nucleotides: TGTGCCAGCAGCTTAGGGGGTATTGAGCAGTACTTC.

This clone was detected once. This rearrangement joins TRBV5-1 to TRBJ2-1; the match to TRBD2 covers 12 bases. The J segment lost 9 bases and the V segment lost 0 bases, leaving 7 bases of the junction unmatched. The CDR3 runs to 16 residues. CDR1 and CDR2 (germline): SGHRS, YFSETQ. CDR3: CASSLAPSGGAVEQFF. The CDR3 DNA reads TGCGCCAGCAGCTTGGCTCCTAGCGGGGGGGCGGTTGAGCAGTTCTTC. The variable domain in full, with the rest retrieved from reference TRBV5-1 and TRBJ2-1, is KAGVTQTPRYLIKTRGQQVTLSCSPISGHRSVSWYQQTPGQGLQFLFEYFSETQRNKGNFPGRFSGRQFSNSRSEMNVSTLELGDSALYLCASSLAPSGGAVEQFFGPGTRLTVL.